These 25 T cell receptor beta chains were sequenced from one sample in a study of T cell responses to AZD1222 COVID-19 vaccine. TCRdb's copy holds only in-frame clones and misses some; the assay was immunoSEQ multiplex PCR. The repertoire holds around 150,000 clones, with around nine tenths as singletons. The specimen comprised peripheral blood, sampled on day 0 of AZD1222 vaccination. All receptors derive from an adult in good health.

The rearrangement links TRBV19 to TRBJ2-1; 8 bases align to TRBD2. In germline, CDR1 is LNHDA, CDR2 SQIVND (reference sequence). V lost 0 bases, J lost 1 base, and 2 bases stayed unmatched. The CDR3 totals 16 residues. The CDR3 region is CASSIDGGRSYNEQFF. DNA for the CDR3: TGTGCCAGTAGTATAGATGGCGGGAGGTCCTACAATGAGCAGTTCTTC.

The V and J genes are TRBV5-4 and TRBJ2-7; no clear D gene. Trimming removed 0 bases from V and 7 bases from J, with 14 bases in between. Germline V CDR1 and CDR2: SGHNT, YYREEE (reference sequence). This CDR3 has 14 residues. The CDR3 reads CASSLAGVAKEQYF. CDR3 DNA: TGTGCCAGCAGCTTGGCCGGCGTCGCGAAAGAGCAGTACTTC.

The rearrangement links TRBV24-1 to TRBJ1-1, with 9 bases lining up with TRBD1. CDR1 is KGHDR, CDR2 SFDVKD, per germline. The CDR3 is 13 residues long. With 11 bases clipped from V and 5 bases from J, the junction kept 8 bases outside the gene matches. The CDR3: CASLNDRGTEAFF. DNA for the CDR3: TGTGCCAGCCTCAACGACAGGGGGACTGAAGCTTTCTTT.

The V call is TRBV6-1, the J call TRBJ2-1; TRBD2 is a possible D gene (6 bases). This CDR3 spans 13 amino acids. Germline V lookup: CDR1 MNHNS, CDR2 SASEGT. V gave up 1 base and J gave up 10 bases, with 11 bases separating them. This chain's CDR3 is CASSEGGVGEQFF. Here the CDR3 DNA reads TGTGCCAGCAGTGAAGGGGGGGTTGGGGAGCAGTTCTTC.

The CDR3 region is CASSPYREQYF. As DNA, the CDR3 is TGTGCCAGCAGTCCATACAGAGAGCAGTACTTC. The V and J genes are TRBV6-2 or TRBV6-3 and TRBJ2-7; D ambiguous. The germline gives CDR1 MNHEY, CDR2 SVGEGT. V was pared by 5 bases and J by 7 bases, with 9 bases between. The CDR3 is 11 amino acids.

The chain employs TRBV27 and TRBJ2-7, with D tentatively TRBD1 (7 bases). Germline CDR1 and CDR2: MNHEY and SMNVEV (reference sequence). This CDR3 is built from 13 residues. Trimming left V 8 bases short and J 0 bases short, with 11 bases between. CDR3: CASRGTVSYEQYF. As DNA, the CDR3 is TGTGCCAGCCGGGGGACAGTCTCCTACGAGCAGTACTTC.

The chain is built from TRBV28 and TRBJ2-7; tentative D call: TRBD1 (5 bases). This CDR3 contains 13 residues. CDR1 and CDR2 from the germline V gene are MDHEN and SYDVKM. V dropped 6 bases and J dropped 0 bases, with 9 bases sitting between them. The chain's CDR3 is CASRKTASYEQYF. The CDR3 nucleotides are TGTGCCAGCAGGAAGACAGCCTCCTACGAGCAGTACTTC.

The chain joins TRBV19 to TRBJ2-7; weak D call: TRBD1 (5 bases). The CDR3 is 14 amino acids. Germline CDR1 and CDR2: LNHDA and SQIVND (reference sequence). Trimming shortened V by 6 bases and J by 6 bases, and 18 bases separated the two germline ends. In nucleotides, the CDR3 is TGTGCCAGTAGCGTCAGGGCTTCCGCGTCCGAGCAGTACTTC. This gives the protein CASSVRASASEQYF.

V is TRBV27 and J is TRBJ2-7; 9 bases map to TRBD2. Looked up from germline, CDR1 is MNHEY and CDR2 is SMNVEV (reference sequence). V lost 6 bases and J lost 4; bases outside the gene matches: 7. The CDR3 spans 14 residues. CDR3 sequence reads: CASSISGSPYEQYF. Written as DNA, the CDR3 is TGTGCCAGCAGCATTAGCGGGAGTCCTTACGAGCAGTACTTC.

This chain joins TRBV5-5 and TRBJ2-2; D is unresolved. This CDR3 is 16 amino acids long. Looked up from germline, CDR1 is SGHKS and CDR2 is YYEKEE (reference sequence). Trimming shortened V by 1 base and J by 0 bases, and 10 bases separated the two germline ends. CDR3 DNA: TGTGCCAGCAGCTTGTTGGGTCAGCCGAACACCGGGGAGCTGTTTTTT. Translating it yields CASSLLGQPNTGELFF.

This rearrangement joins TRBV27 to TRBJ1-2; 7 nucleotides align to TRBD1. Per the germline V gene, CDR1 is MNHEY and CDR2 is SMNVEV (reference sequence). The CDR3 extends over 15 amino acids. The ends lost 3 bases at V and 3 bases at J; junction bases unmatched: 7. The CDR3 DNA sequence: TGTGCCAGCAGTTTCGGGACAGTGAGGGACTATGGCTACACCTTC. It is translated as CASSFGTVRDYGYTF.

V gene TRBV7-9 combines with J gene TRBJ2-7; D gene ambiguous. V was shortened by 4 bases and J by 6 bases, with 19 bases between the two germline ends. Germline V lookup: CDR1 SEHNR, CDR2 FQNEAQ (reference sequence). CDR3 length: 15 amino acids. The CDR3 nucleotides read TGTGCCAGCAGCTCCACCCAGATCGAAGGGCCCGAGCAGTACTTC. Amino acids: CASSSTQIEGPEQYF.

The CDR3: CASRPRTAMNTEAFF. DNA of the CDR3: TGTGCCAGTAGACCCCGGACAGCCATGAACACTGAAGCTTTCTTT. The rearrangement joins TRBV19 to TRBJ1-1; tentatively, D is TRBD1 (6 bases). The CDR3 contains 15 residues. CDR1 and CDR2 (germline): LNHDA, SQIVND (reference sequence). The ends were cut back, 6 bases at V and 0 bases at J, with 14 bases in the middle. Together with reference TRBV19 and TRBJ1-1, the CDR3 gives the full variable domain: DGGITQSPKYLFRKEGQNVTLSCEQNLNHDAMYWYRQDPGQGLRLIYYSQIVNDFQKGDIAEGYSVSREKKESFPLTVTSAQKNPTAFYLCASRPRTAMNTEAFFGQGTRLTVV.

This chain joins TRBV18 and TRBJ1-2; TRBD1 matches at 7 bases. The germline V gene encodes CDR1 KGHSH and CDR2 LQKENI. The CDR3 totals 14 residues. The V gene end was trimmed by 4 bases and the J gene end by 4 bases; junction bases not matched to a gene: 6. This CDR3 is CASSLIGQVYGYTF. The CDR3 nucleotides read TGTGCCAGCTCACTAATAGGACAGGTCTATGGCTACACCTTC.

This clone was observed once. V is TRBV7-6 and J is TRBJ1-3, with 7 bases identical to TRBD1. Losses at the gene ends were 2 bases for V and 0 bases for J; bases not matched to a gene: 7. Per germline, CDR1 SGHVS and CDR2 FNYEAQ. The CDR3 is 17 residues long. The CDR3 nucleotides are TGTGCCAGCAGCTTATACGGACAGGAGAACTCTGGAAACACCATATATTTT. Translated: CASSLYGQENSGNTIYF.

The chain joins TRBV28 to TRBJ2-7, with a possible D match to TRBD1 (6 bases). Looked up from germline, CDR1 is MDHEN and CDR2 is SYDVKM. The V end lost 6 bases, the J end lost 2 bases, and 17 bases lay between the germline ends. The CDR3 is 15 residues long. The CDR3 spells CASRITGTSTYEQYF. In DNA, the CDR3 is TGTGCCAGCAGGATCACCGGGACAAGCACCTACGAGCAGTACTTC.

This chain uses TRBV5-1 with TRBJ2-5; 8 bases are a match to TRBD1. Trimming at V came to 4 bases and at J to 0 bases, leaving 5 bases not matched to a gene. The length of the CDR3 is 15 residues. Germline V gives CDR1 SGHRS, CDR2 YFSETQ. The CDR3 DNA sequence: TGCGCCAGCAGCAGGACAGGGCTGTACCAAGAGACCCAGTACTTC. Encoded protein: CASSRTGLYQETQYF.

The J gene is TRBJ1-3, the V gene TRBV7-9, with D possibly being TRBD1 (5 bases). The CDR3 extends over 13 amino acids. Trimming shortened V by 3 bases and J by 9 bases, and 12 bases separated the two germline ends. CDR1 SEHNR and CDR2 FQNEAQ come from the germline V gene (reference sequence). For the CDR3, the DNA is TGTGCCAGCAGCTTCCCCGACAGTGGCACCATATATTTT. Protein sequence: CASSFPDSGTIYF. The full variable domain, with the rest looked up from reference TRBV7-9 and TRBJ1-3, is DTGVSQNPRHKITKRGQNVTFRCDPISEHNRLYWYRQTLGQGPEFLTYFQNEAQLEKSRLLSDRFSAERPKGSFSTLEIQRTEQGDSAMYLCASSFPDSGTIYFGEGSWLTVV.

The V and J genes are TRBV5-6 and TRBJ2-7; D is unclear. CDR3 length: 13 residues. CDR1 is SGHDT and CDR2 is YYEEEE in the germline V gene. Trimming took 0 bases from V and 1 from J, leaving 5 bases between them. CDR3 in amino acids: CASSLEGSYEQYF. The DNA of the CDR3 is TGTGCCAGCAGCTTGGAAGGGTCCTACGAGCAGTACTTC.

Regarding this clone: Other DNA sequences from this sample encode an identical CDR3 as well. The chain joins TRBV11-3 to TRBJ2-7; tentatively, D is TRBD1 or TRBD2 (5 bases each). This CDR3 contains 14 residues. The V gene lost 5 bases and the J gene lost 1 base, with 12 bases spanning the gap. The germline gives CDR1 SGHNT, CDR2 YENEEA. The CDR3 coding sequence is TGTGCCAGCAGCCTGGATGGGGGTTCCTACGAGCAGTACTTC. It yields the protein CASSLDGGSYEQYF. Drawing the rest from reference TRBV11-3 and TRBJ2-7, the complete variable domain is EAGVVQSPRYKIIEKKQPVAFWCNPISGHNTLYWYLQNLGQGPELLIRYENEEAVDDSQLPKDRFSAERLKGVDSTLKIQPAELGDSAVYLCASSLDGGSYEQYFGPGTRLTVT.

The chain uses TRBV6-6 and TRBJ1-5, with 9 bases fitting TRBD1. CDR1 MNHNY and CDR2 SVGAGI come from the germline V gene (reference sequence). This CDR3 has 15 amino acids. Unmatched junction bases numbered 5, after V lost 2 bases and J lost 6 bases. The DNA of the CDR3 is TGTGCCAGCAGTTACCAAGGACAGGGGCTTCAGCCCCAGCATTTT. Its protein product is CASSYQGQGLQPQHF.

The genes are TRBV6-6 and TRBJ1-1; 7 bases are shared with TRBD1. Per germline, CDR1 MNHNY and CDR2 SVGAGI (reference sequence). The CDR3 totals 13 residues. Unmatched junction bases numbered 5, after V lost 6 bases and J lost 4 bases. The CDR3 spells CASRDQGGTEAFF. CDR3 in DNA: TGTGCCAGCAGAGATCAGGGGGGCACTGAAGCTTTCTTT.

The rearrangement uses TRBV9 and TRBJ1-6; 11 bases line up with TRBD1. CDR3 length: 16 amino acids. CDR1 is SGDLS and CDR2 is YYNGEE in the germline V gene. V shed 4 bases, J shed 8 bases, and the junction held 8 bases outside the gene matches. The CDR3 coding sequence is TGTGCCAGCAGCTCATGGACAGGGGGCATTTATTCACCCCTCCACTTT. Translated, it gives CASSSWTGGIYSPLHF.

This clone was counted only a few times. The V and J genes are TRBV10-1 and TRBJ1-1; weak D call: TRBD1 (5 bases). Germline V lookup: CDR1 WNHNN, CDR2 SYGVQD (reference sequence). The V end was cut by 6 bases, the J end by 1 base, with 9 bases between. This CDR3 spans 13 amino acids. The CDR3 DNA is TGCGCCAGCAGCAGGGTTGGGAACACTGAAGCTTTCTTT. Translating gives CASSRVGNTEAFF.

Remarks on this clone: Other DNA sequences in this sample translate to the same CDR3. This rearrangement joins TRBV28 to TRBJ1-2, with a weak D call TRBD1 (6 bases). V lost 6 bases and J 4 bases, leaving 12 bases between the germline ends. This CDR3 spans 13 amino acids. Germline values: CDR1 MDHEN, CDR2 SYDVKM. The CDR3 DNA follows: TGTGCCAGCAGGACTGGAGGGGGCTATGGCTACACCTTC. As protein: CASRTGGGYGYTF.